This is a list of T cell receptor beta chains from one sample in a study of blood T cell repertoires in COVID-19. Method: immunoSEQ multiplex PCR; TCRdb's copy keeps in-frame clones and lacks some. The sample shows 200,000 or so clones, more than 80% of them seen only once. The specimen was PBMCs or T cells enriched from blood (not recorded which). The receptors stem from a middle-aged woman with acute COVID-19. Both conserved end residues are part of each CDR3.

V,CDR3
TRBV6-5,CASSFDRGSPLHF
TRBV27,CASRLQGQTTEAFF
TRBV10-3,CAISENPYTEAFF
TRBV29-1,CSIRDSYEQYF
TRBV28,CASSRDRVDGYTF
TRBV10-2,CASSEYREYGYTF
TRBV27,CASSPGTGGGNEQFF
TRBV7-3,CASSQDRGTEAFF
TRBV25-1,CASSEFGGTNSPLHF
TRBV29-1,CSANTGFGGYTF
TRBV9,CASSPTGGIHYGYTF
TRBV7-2,CASSLAPGRKNTIYF
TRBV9,CASSVQGNGNTIYF
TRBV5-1,CASSLDRTVAEKLFF
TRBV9,CASSRSGSGANVLTF
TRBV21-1,CASSRHRQYACDGYTF
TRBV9,CASSATPGAAEAFF
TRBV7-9,CASSRDDRGRGKLFF
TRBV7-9,CASTKQGAVNQEEQYF
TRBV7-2,CASSPLAGAHIFQETQYF
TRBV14,CASSQVNTGITEAFF
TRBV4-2,CASSQQPERGTGSTNEQFF
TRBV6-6,CASSYSGGTGNTIYF
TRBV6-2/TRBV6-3,CASSGQAANYGYTF
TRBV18,CASSRQDNYGYTF
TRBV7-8,CASSLPRQGYEQYF
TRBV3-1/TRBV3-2,CASTKAGDGYTF
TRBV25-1,CASAAVQGSTDTQYF
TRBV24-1,CATSDFRTLGEQYF
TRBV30,CAWTQEWTGLSYF
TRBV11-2,CASSPSGGGAETQYF
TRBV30,CAWSGTGFENTF
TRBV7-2,CASTLPKEASGGVGKTQYF
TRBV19,CASSSLGTKTEAFF
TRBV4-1,CASSHTGVPNTEAFF
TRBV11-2,CASSLVAGYNEQFF
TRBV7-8,CASSPRSGPGGGYTF